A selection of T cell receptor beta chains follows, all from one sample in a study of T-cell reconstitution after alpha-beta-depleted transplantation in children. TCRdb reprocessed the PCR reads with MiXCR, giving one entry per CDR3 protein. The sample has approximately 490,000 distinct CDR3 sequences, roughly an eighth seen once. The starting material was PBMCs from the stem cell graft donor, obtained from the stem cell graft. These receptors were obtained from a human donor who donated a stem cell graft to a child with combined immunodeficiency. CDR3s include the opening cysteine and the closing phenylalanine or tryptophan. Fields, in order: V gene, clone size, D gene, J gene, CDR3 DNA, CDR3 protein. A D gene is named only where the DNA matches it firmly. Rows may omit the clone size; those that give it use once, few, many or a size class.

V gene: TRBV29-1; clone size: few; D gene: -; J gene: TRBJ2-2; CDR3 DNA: TGCAGCGTGGGGCAGTACACCGGGGAGCTGTTTTTT; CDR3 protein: CSVGQYTGELFF
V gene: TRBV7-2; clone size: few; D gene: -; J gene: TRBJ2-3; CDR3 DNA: TGTGCCAGCAGCTTAGTGGGGGCTGCAGATACGCAGTATTTT; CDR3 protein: CASSLVGAADTQYF
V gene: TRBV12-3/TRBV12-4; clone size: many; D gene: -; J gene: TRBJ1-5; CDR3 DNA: TGTGCCAGCAGTTTGGGTTTCAATCAGCCCCAGCATTTT; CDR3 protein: CASSLGFNQPQHF
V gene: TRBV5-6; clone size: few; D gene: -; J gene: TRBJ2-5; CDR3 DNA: TGTGCCAGCAGCTTGGCAGGACGACAAGAGACCCAGTACTTC; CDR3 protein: CASSLAGRQETQYF
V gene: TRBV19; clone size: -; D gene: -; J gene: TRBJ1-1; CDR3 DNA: TGTGCCAGTAGTAAGCCTCACGGACAGTTCATGAACACTGAAGCTTTCTTT; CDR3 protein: CASSKPHGQFMNTEAFF
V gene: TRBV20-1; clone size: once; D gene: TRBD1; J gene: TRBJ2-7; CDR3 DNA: TGCAGTGCTATGAGGCCGGGACAGGGCAACTACGAGCAGTACTTC; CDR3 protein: CSAMRPGQGNYEQYF
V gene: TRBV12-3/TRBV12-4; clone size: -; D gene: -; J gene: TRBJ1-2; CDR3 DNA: TGTGCCAGCAGTTTTACATTCGGCTACACCTTC; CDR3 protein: CASSFTFGYTF
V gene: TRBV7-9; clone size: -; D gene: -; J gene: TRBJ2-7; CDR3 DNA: TGTGCCAGCAGCGCCTCTCCTTTGTACGAGCAGTACTTC; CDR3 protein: CASSASPLYEQYF
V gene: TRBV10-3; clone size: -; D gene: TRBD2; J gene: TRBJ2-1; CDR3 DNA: TGTGCCATCAGTGCGAGGGCGGAGGCGGGAGGCCCCTACAATGAGCAGTTCTTC; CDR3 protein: CAISARAEAGGPYNEQFF
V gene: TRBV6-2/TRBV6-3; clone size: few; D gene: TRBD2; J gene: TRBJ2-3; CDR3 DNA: TGTGCCAGCAGTCCGGGACTAGCGTTCTCAGATACGCAGTATTTT; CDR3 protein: CASSPGLAFSDTQYF
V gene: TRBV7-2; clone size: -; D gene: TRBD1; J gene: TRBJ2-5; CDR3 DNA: TGTGCCAGCAGCTTACGCGGACAGGACAGGGGGCGTGTTGAGACCCAGTACTTC; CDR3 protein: CASSLRGQDRGRVETQYF
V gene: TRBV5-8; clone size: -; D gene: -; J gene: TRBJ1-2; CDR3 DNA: TGTGCCAGCAGCTCGGACAGTCTTCGGGGCTACACCTTC; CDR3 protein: CASSSDSLRGYTF
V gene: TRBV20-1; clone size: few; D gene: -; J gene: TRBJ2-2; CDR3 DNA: TGCAGTGCTCCTCAGACAGGTGTAACCGGGGAGCTGTTTTTT; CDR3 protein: CSAPQTGVTGELFF
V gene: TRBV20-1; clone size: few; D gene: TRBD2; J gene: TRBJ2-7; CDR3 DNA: TGCAGTGCGCGAGGACTAGCGGGGGGCCATGGGGCTGGGGAGCAGTACTTC; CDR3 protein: CSARGLAGGHGAGEQYF
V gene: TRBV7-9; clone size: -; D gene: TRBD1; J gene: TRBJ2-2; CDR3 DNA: TGTGCCAGCAGCTTTGGACAGGGGTTCACCGGGGAGCTGTTTTTT; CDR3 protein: CASSFGQGFTGELFF
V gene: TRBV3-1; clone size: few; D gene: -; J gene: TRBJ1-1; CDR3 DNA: TGTGCCAGCAGCCTCCTCAGCAGGGCGGAAGCTTTCTTT; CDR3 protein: CASSLLSRAEAFF
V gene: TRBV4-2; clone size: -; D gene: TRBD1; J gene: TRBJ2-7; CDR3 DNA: TGTGCCAGCAGCCAGAGCACAGGGGTCCGGCCTTACGAGCAGTACTTC; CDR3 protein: CASSQSTGVRPYEQYF
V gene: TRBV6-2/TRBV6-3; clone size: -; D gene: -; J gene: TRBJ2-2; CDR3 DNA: TGTGCCAGCAGCAAAACTGTTGGGGCCACCGGGGAGCTGTTTTTT; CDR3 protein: CASSKTVGATGELFF
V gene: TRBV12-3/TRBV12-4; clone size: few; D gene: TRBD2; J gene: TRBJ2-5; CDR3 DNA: TGTGCCAGCAGTGTAGCGGGGGGCCTCCCCGGGACCCAGTACTTC; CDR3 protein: CASSVAGGLPGTQYF
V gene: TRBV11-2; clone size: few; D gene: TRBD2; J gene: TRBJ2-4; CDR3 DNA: TGTGCCAGCAGAAAAGGTGCTGGACTAGACGACCGCGGGGCCAAAAACATTCAGTACTTC; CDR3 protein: CASRKGAGLDDRGAKNIQYF
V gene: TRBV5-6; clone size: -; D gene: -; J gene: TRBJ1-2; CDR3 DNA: TGTGCCAGCAGCACCGCGGGACGGAAAATCTATGGCTACACCTTC; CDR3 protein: CASSTAGRKIYGYTF
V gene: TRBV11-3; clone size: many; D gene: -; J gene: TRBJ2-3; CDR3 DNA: TGTGCCAGCAGCTTGCTTTTGCCCGGGACATTGGGGACAGATACGCAGTATTTT; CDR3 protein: CASSLLLPGTLGTDTQYF
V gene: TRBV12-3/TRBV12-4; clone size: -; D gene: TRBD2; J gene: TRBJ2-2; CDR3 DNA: TGTGCCAGCTTCATCGGGACTAGCGGGAGTTACACCGGGGAGCTGTTTTTT; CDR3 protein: CASFIGTSGSYTGELFF
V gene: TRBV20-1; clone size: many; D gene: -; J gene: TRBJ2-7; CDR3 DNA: TGCAGTGCTAGAGGAACAGAAGCCTACGAGCAGTACTTC; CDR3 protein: CSARGTEAYEQYF
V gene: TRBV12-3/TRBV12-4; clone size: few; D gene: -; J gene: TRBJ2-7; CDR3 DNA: TGTGCCAGCAGTTTACGCGGGTGCGAGCAGTACTTC; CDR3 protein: CASSLRGCEQYF
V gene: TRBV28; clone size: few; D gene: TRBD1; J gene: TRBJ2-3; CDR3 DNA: TGTGCCAGCAGTAACGACAGGGGGAGCACAGATACGCAGTATTTT; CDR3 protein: CASSNDRGSTDTQYF
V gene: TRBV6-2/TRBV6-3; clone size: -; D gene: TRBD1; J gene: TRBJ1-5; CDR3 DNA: TGTGCCAGCAGTAAGACAGGGGGCGGACAGCCCCAGCATTTT; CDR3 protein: CASSKTGGGQPQHF
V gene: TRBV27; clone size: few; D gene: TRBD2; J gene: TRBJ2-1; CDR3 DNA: TGTGCCAGCAGTTGGTCCGGGACTAACAATGAGCAGTTCTTC; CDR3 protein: CASSWSGTNNEQFF
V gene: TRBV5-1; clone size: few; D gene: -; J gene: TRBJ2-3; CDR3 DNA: TGCGCCAGCAGCATCGACCTAACAGATACGCAGTATTTT; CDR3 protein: CASSIDLTDTQYF
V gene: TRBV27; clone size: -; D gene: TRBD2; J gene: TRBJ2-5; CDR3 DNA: TGTGCCAGCAGTACTCTAGCGGGCGAAGAGACCCAGTACTTC; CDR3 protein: CASSTLAGEETQYF
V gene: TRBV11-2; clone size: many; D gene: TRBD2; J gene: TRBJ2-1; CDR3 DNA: TGTGCCAGCAGCCGGGGGGGGGCAGGAGGCAATGAGCAGTTCTTC; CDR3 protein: CASSRGGAGGNEQFF
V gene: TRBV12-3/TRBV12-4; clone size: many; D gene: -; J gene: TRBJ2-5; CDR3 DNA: TGTGCCAGCAGTTCCTCCGGGACAGAGACCCAGTACTTC; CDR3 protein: CASSSSGTETQYF
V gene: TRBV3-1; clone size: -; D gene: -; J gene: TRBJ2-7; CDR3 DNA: TGTGCCAGCAGCCCCCCGGAGAGGGGGACCAACGAGCAGTACTTC; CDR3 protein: CASSPPERGTNEQYF
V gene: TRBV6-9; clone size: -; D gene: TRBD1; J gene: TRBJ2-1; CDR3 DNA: TGTGGCGCCAGTTATCGGGGCAGGGGGAATGAGCAGTTCTTC; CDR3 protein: CGASYRGRGNEQFF
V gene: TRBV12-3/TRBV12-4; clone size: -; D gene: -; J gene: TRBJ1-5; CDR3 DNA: TGTGCCAGCAGTTTAGAGGGTACGGCAGGGGGCAATCAGCCCCAGCATTTT; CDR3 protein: CASSLEGTAGGNQPQHF
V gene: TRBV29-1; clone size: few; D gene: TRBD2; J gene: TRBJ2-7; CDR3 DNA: TGCAGCGTTGATCGTAGCGGGGCGGATTCCTACGAGCAGTACTTC; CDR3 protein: CSVDRSGADSYEQYF
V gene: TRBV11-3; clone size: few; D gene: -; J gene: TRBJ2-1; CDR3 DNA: TGTGCCAGCAGCTTGGGGACTCTGAGCTCCTACAATGAGCAGTTCTTC; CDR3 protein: CASSLGTLSSYNEQFF
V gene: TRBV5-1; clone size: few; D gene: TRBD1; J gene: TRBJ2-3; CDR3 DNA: TGCGCCAGCAGCTTGGCCGGGACAGGGGGAGGAGATACGCAGTATTTT; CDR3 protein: CASSLAGTGGGDTQYF
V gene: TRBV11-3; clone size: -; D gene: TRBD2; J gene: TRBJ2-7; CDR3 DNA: TGTGCCAGCAGCTTATTATCGCTAGCGGGAGTCTACGAGCAGTACTTC; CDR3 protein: CASSLLSLAGVYEQYF
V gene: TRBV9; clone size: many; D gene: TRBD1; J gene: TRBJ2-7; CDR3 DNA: TGTGCCAGCAGCGTAAGGTCCGGGACAGATTCCAGCTACGAGCAGTACTTC; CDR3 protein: CASSVRSGTDSSYEQYF
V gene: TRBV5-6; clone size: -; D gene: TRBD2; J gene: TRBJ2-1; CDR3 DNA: TGTGCCAGCATTCTGGGACTAGCGGGGGGGCCCGGGAATGAGCAGTTCTTC; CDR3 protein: CASILGLAGGPGNEQFF
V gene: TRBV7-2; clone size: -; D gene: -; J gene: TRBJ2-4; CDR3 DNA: TGTGCCAGCAGCTTAGGGTCGGCCAAAAACATTCAGTACTTC; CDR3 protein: CASSLGSAKNIQYF
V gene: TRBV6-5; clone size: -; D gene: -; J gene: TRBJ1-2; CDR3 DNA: TGTGCCAGCAGTTACGAGAGGTCCTTCTATGGCTACACCTTC; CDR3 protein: CASSYERSFYGYTF
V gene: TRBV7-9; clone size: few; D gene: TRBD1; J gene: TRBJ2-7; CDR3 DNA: TGTGCCAGCAGCCCCGGGGGACAGGGTGGGTACTACGAGCAGTACTTC; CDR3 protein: CASSPGGQGGYYEQYF
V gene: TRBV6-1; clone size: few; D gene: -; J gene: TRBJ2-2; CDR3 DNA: TGTGCCAGCAGTGAACGGATCCTCACCGGGGAGCTGTTTTTT; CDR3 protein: CASSERILTGELFF
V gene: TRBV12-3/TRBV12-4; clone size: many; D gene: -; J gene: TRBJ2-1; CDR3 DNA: TGTGCCAGCAGTTTTAATCCCCCTCCGATCAATGAGCAGTTCTTC; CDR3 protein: CASSFNPPPINEQFF
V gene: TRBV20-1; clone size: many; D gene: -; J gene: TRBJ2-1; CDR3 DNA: TGCAGTGCCTCCCCCACTGAATACAATGAGCAGTTCTTC; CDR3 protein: CSASPTEYNEQFF
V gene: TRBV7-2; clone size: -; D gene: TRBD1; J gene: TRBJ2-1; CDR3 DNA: TGTGCCAGCAGCTCGACAGGGTACAATGAGCAGTTCTTC; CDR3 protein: CASSSTGYNEQFF
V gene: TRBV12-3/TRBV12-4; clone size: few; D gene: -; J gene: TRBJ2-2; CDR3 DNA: TGTGCCAGCAGATCCGACACCGGGGAGCTGTTTTTT; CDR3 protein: CASRSDTGELFF
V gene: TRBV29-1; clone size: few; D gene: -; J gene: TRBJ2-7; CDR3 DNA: TGCAGCGTTGATACCAGCCCTTTCCTGTCCTACGAGCAGTACTTC; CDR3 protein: CSVDTSPFLSYEQYF
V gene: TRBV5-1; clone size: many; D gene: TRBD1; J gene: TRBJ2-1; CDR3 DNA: TGCGCCAGCAGCTTGAACAGGGGGCAGTTCTTC; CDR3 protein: CASSLNRGQFF
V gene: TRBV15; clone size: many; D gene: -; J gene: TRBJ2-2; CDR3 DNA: TGTGCCACCAGCAACCGACTGACTAACCGGGAGCTGTTTTTT; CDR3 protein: CATSNRLTNRELFF
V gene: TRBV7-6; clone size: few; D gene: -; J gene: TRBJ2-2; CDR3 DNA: TGTGCCAGCAGCCGACAGGTCTCCGGGGAGCTGTTTTTT; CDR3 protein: CASSRQVSGELFF
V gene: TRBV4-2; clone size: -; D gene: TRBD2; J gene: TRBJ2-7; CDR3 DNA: TGTGCCAGCAGCCAGGGGGAGGGAGAGCAGTACTTC; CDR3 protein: CASSQGEGEQYF
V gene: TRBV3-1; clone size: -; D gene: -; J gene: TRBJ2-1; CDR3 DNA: TGTGCCAGCAGCCAAATGAGTAACTCCTACAATGAGCAGTTCTTC; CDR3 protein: CASSQMSNSYNEQFF
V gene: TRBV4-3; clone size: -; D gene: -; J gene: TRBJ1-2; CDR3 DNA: TGCGCCAGCAGCCAAGGCCTCCGGGACGGCCTTAACTATGGCTACACCTTC; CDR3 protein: CASSQGLRDGLNYGYTF
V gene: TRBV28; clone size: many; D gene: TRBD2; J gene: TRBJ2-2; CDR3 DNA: TGTGCCAGCAGTTTGGGAGGGCAGGATGCCGGGGAGCTGTTTTTT; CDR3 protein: CASSLGGQDAGELFF
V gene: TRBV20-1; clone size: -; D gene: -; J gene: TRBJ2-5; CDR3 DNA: TGCAGTGCTACGCGCTTGGAGACCCAGTACTTC; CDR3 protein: CSATRLETQYF
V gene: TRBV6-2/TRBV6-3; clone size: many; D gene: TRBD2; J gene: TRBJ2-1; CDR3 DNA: TGTGCCAGCACCGATAGCGGGAGTGCTGAGCAGTTCTTC; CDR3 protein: CASTDSGSAEQFF